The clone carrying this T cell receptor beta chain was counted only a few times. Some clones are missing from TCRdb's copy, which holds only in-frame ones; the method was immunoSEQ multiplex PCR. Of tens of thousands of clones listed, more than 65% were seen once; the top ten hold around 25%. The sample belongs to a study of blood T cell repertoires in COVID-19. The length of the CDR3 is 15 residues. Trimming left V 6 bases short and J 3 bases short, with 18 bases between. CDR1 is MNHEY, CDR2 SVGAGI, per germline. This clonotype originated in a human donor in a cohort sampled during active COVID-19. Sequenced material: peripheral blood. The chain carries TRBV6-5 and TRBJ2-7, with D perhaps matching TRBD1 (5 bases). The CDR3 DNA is TGTGCCAGCAGCCCCGCAGGGCAAGTCCTCTACGAGCAGTACTTC. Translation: CASSPAGQVLYEQYF.